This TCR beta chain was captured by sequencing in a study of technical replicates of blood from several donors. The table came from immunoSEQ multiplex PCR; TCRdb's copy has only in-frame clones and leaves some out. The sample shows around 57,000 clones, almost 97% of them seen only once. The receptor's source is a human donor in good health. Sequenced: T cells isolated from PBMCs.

The CDR3: CASSSPQDRVLPNEQFF. DNA for the CDR3: TGTGCCAGCAGTTCGCCCCAGGACAGGGTTTTACCTAATGAGCAGTTCTTC. V is TRBV27 and J is TRBJ2-1; 8 bases fit TRBD1. The trim removed 4 bases at V and 7 bases at J, leaving 15 bases unmatched. CDR1 is MNHEY and CDR2 is SMNVEV in the germline V gene (reference sequence). The CDR3 has 17 residues.